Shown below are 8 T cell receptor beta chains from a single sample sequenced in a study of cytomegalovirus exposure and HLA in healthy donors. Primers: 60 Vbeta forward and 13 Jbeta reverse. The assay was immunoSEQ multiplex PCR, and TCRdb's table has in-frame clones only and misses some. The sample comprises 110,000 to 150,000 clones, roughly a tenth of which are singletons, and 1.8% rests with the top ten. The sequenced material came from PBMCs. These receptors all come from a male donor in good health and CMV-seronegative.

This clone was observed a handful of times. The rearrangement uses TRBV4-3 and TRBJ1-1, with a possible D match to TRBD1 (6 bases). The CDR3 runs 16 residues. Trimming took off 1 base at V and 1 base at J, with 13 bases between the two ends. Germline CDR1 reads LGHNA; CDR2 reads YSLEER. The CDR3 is CASSQVWLTGNTEAFF. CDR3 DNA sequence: TGCGCCAGCAGCCAAGTGTGGCTGACAGGGAACACTGAAGCTTTCTTT.

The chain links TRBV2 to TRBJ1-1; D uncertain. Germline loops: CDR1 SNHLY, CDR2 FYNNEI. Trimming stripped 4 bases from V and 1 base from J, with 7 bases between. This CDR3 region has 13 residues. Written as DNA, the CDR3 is TGTGCCAGCAGTGCGAGGGCGAACACTGAAGCTTTCTTT. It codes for CASSARANTEAFF.

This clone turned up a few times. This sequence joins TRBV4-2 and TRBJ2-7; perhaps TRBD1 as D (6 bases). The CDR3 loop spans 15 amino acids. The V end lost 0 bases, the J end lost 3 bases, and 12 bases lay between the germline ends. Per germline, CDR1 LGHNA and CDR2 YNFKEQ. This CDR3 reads CASSQDGAGDYEQYF. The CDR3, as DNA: TGTGCCAGCAGCCAAGATGGGGCAGGGGACTACGAGCAGTACTTC.

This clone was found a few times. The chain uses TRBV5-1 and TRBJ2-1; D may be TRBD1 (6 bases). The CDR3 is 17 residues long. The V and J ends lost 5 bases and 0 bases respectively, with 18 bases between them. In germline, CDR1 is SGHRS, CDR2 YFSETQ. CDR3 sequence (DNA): TGCGCCAGCAGGGGACCAGGGGAACCCACCTCCTACAATGAGCAGTTCTTC. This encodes CASRGPGEPTSYNEQFF. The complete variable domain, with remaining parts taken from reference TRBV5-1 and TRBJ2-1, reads KAGVTQTPRYLIKTRGQQVTLSCSPISGHRSVSWYQQTPGQGLQFLFEYFSETQRNKGNFPGRFSGRQFSNSRSEMNVSTLELGDSALYLCASRGPGEPTSYNEQFFGPGTRLTVL.

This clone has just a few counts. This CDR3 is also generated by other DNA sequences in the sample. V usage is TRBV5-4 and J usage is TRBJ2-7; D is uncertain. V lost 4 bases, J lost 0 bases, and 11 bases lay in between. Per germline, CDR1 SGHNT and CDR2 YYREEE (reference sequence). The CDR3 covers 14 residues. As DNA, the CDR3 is TGTGCCAGCAGCCTAGACCGCTACTCCTACGAGCAGTACTTC. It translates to CASSLDRYSYEQYF. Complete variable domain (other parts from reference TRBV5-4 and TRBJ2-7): ETGVTQSPTHLIKTRGQQVTLRCSSQSGHNTVSWYQQALGQGPQFIFQYYREEENGRGNFPPRFSGLQFPNYSSELNVNALELDDSALYLCASSLDRYSYEQYFGPGTRLTVT.

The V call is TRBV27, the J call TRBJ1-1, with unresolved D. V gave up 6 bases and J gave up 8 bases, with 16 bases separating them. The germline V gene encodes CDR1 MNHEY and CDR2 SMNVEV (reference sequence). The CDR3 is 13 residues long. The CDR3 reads CASRGQFSVEAFF. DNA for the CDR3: TGTGCCAGCAGGGGCCAGTTTTCCGTCGAAGCTTTCTTT.

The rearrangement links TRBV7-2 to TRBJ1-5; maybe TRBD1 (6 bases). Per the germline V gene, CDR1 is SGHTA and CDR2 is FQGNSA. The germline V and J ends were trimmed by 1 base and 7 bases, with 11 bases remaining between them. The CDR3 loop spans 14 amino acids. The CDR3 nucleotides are TGTGCCAGCAGCTTAGAACAGGGTGGACAGCCCCAGCATTTT. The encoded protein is CASSLEQGGQPQHF.

This CDR3 is CASSQEPETSGGQPQHF. The CDR3 DNA follows: TGCGCCAGCAGCCAAGAACCGGAAACCTCGGGGGGTCAGCCCCAGCATTTT. This rearrangement joins TRBV4-3 to TRBJ1-5; D perhaps matches TRBD1 (5 bases). Per the germline V gene, CDR1 is LGHNA and CDR2 is YSLEER. V was shortened by 0 bases and J by 6 bases, with 18 bases between the two germline ends. This CDR3 contains 17 residues.